The 4 T cell receptor beta chains reported below all come from one sample, sequenced in a study of T cell changes during pregnancy in multiple sclerosis. TCRdb keeps only in-frame clones here, not all; method: immunoSEQ multiplex PCR. The sample holds some 99,000 clones, about 94% seen once. This material consisted of peripheral blood, taken after pregnancy. These receptors all stem from a female donor with multiple sclerosis, enrolled in a pregnancy study.

The chain uses TRBV19 and TRBJ2-1; 10 nucleotides agree with TRBD2. Germline V gene lookup returns CDR1 LNHDA and CDR2 SQIVND (reference sequence). The ends lost 6 bases at V and 1 base at J; junction bases unmatched: 9. This CDR3 is built from 17 residues. CDR3 sequence (DNA): TGTGCCAGTAGCACAACCACTAGCGGGATTTCCTACAATGAGCAGTTCTTC. Amino acid sequence: CASSTTTSGISYNEQFF.

This chain connects TRBV28 to TRBJ1-2; D not resolved. CDR3 size: 14 residues. Germline V gene lookup returns CDR1 MDHEN and CDR2 SYDVKM. V lost 2 bases, J lost 1 base, and 8 bases lay in between. The CDR3 sequence: CASSLGGVNYGYTF. CDR3 nucleotide sequence: TGTGCCAGCAGTTTAGGTGGAGTTAACTATGGCTACACCTTC.

The J gene is TRBJ1-1, the V gene TRBV6-4; D is unresolved. Trimming removed 4 bases at V and 1 base at J, with 7 bases between. The germline V gene encodes CDR1 MRHNA and CDR2 SNTAGT. CDR3 size: 13 residues. The CDR3 region has the DNA TGTGCCAGCAGTGGCGAAGCGAACACTGAAGCTTTCTTT. This gives the protein CASSGEANTEAFF.

This chain uses TRBV5-1 with TRBJ2-3; D perhaps matches TRBD2 (5 bases). CDR3 length: 13 residues. The germline V gene encodes CDR1 SGHRS and CDR2 YFSETQ. V lost 4 bases and J 6 bases, leaving 12 bases between the germline ends. CDR3 in amino acids: CASSAGSWDTQYF. CDR3 sequence (DNA): TGCGCCAGCAGCGCTGGGAGCTGGGATACGCAGTATTTT. The full variable domain, in which reference TRBV5-1 and TRBJ2-3 provide the parts outside the CDR3, is KAGVTQTPRYLIKTRGQQVTLSCSPISGHRSVSWYQQTPGQGLQFLFEYFSETQRNKGNFPGRFSGRQFSNSRSEMNVSTLELGDSALYLCASSAGSWDTQYFGPGTRLTVL.